This TCR beta chain appears in the sequencing data of a study of blood T cell repertoires in COVID-19 (dated by TCRdb to the early 2020s). Context from the whole study: Samples from collaborators originated in the United States, Italy and Spain and spanned both the acute and convalescent phases of COVID-19. The prospective study material was composed of cDNA or gDNA derived from T cells, B-cell-depleted T cells, or PBMCs. Deeply sampled blood TCRbeta repertoires from subjects exposed to, actively infected with, or recovered from COVID-19 were included in the dataset. The repertoires were released in a freely available public database intended as a resource for research on the immune response to SARS-CoV-2. Samples were obtained from the ongoing ImmuneRACE study (first 160 participants) and from approximately 1,200 subjects provided by 6 global collaborators. The sample metadata nearly always contained a de-identified subject ID, COVID-19 status, age in years and sex. HLA class I and class II types, where available, came from metadata supplied by the sample provider rather than from assay-based typing. General conclusions and limits of the study: The amount of clinical and demographic metadata varied by source and participant and was provided uncurated.

Note on this clone: The target of this receptor is not known. Base-call qualities are not available, and no considerably larger clone is one nucleotide away.

Collaborating institutions collected whole blood in K2EDTA tubes following their own protocols. For TCRbeta analysis, collaborators shipped samples in one of three forms: frozen whole blood, isolated PBMCs, or DNA extracted from either of those sample types. At the junction V is shortened by 5 bases and J by 6 bases, with 7 bases in between. The CDR3, cysteine through phenylalanine, is 11 amino acids long. Only CDR3 DNA is held: 33 bases, read in frame from base 1. The immunoSEQ Assay, a bias-controlled multiplex PCR, was used to amplify TCRbeta CDR3 regions from genomic DNA. In the paper's pipeline: Within the assay, amplification of reference gene primers was used to estimate how many nucleated cells each sample contained. To quantify the absolute abundance of each unique TCRbeta CDR3 rearrangement, sequence reads were collapsed and filtered. For each sample, productive Simpson clonality was calculated as the square root of Simpson's diversity index across productive rearrangements. As stored in TCRdb, this immuneACCESS dataset retains in-frame rearrangements with V and J assigned. A fraction of the clones does not appear; measured against another copy, unresolved V genes explain less than half of the discrepancy, and the remainder lacks a known reason. The V and J calls and clone size come from that table; D and trimming were worked out from the DNA. The sample table shows approximately 89,000 clones, and around 96% are seen once. The ten biggest clones cover less than 5% of the sample.

The source is a human donor with active COVID-19. The donor label of this sample is uncertain. The sample was peripheral blood. The chain employs TRBV12-3 or TRBV12-4 and TRBJ1-2; no confident D gene assignment can be made. The DNA sequence is given as TGTGCCAGCAGTCCTATGGATGGCTACACCTTC. This yields the protein CASSPMDGYTF.